Listed here are 16 T cell receptor beta chains from one sample, sequenced in a study of radiotherapy plus CTLA-4 blockade in lung cancer. TCRdb keeps only in-frame clones here, not all; method: immunoSEQ multiplex PCR. Among more than 55,000 clones listed, 70% to 85% were seen once. Specimen: peripheral blood, collected from a patient treated with radiotherapy plus ipilimumab. Source of these receptors: a human donor with non-small cell lung cancer who had a partial response to radiotherapy plus ipilimumab.

This clone was seen only once. The chain joins TRBV6-1 to TRBJ2-1; maybe TRBD2 (6 bases). Germline CDR1 reads MNHNS; CDR2 reads SASEGT. The V end was cut by 3 bases, the J end by 4 bases, with 13 bases between. The CDR3 sequence is 15 residues long. CDR3 residues: CASSDPAGEYNEQFF. Here the CDR3 DNA reads TGTGCCAGCAGTGATCCAGCGGGTGAATACAATGAGCAGTTCTTC.

The rearrangement links TRBV5-1 to TRBJ2-5, with 8 bases aligning to TRBD2. The germline V gene has CDR1 SGHRS and CDR2 YFSETQ. The CDR3 contains 15 residues. V trimming: 0 bases; J trimming: 4 bases; junction bases outside the gene matches: 5. The CDR3 region is CASSLARGGGETQYF. The CDR3 DNA is TGCGCCAGCAGCTTGGCCCGGGGGGGCGGAGAGACCCAGTACTTC.

This chain uses TRBV29-1 with TRBJ2-5, with unresolved D. Per the germline V gene, CDR1 is SQVTM and CDR2 is ANQGSEA. Trimming shortened V by 2 bases and J by 2 bases, and 6 bases separated the two germline ends. The CDR3 runs 12 residues. The CDR3 nucleotides are TGCAGCGTTGAATGGCAACAAGAGACCCAGTACTTC. The encoded protein is CSVEWQQETQYF. The full variable domain, completed using reference TRBV29-1 and TRBJ2-5, is SAVISQKPSRDICQRGTSLTIQCQVDSQVTMMFWYRQQPGQSLTLIATANQGSEATYESGFVIDKFPISRPNLTFSTLTVSNMSPEDSSIYLCSVEWQQETQYFGPGTRLLVL.

The chain has TRBV29-1 and TRBJ1-2, with D possibly being TRBD1 (5 bases). V was shortened by 2 bases and J by 5 bases, with 18 bases between the two germline ends. The CDR3 runs 15 residues. CDR1 is SQVTM and CDR2 is ANQGSEA in the germline V gene. The CDR3 coding sequence is TGCAGCGTTGAAATGGTGGGAACGGGGGATTATGGCTACACCTTC. Amino acids: CSVEMVGTGDYGYTF.

Worth noting for this clone: The sample has other DNA sequences that encode this CDR3 too. The chain carries TRBV10-3 and TRBJ2-3; 9 positions agree with TRBD1. Unmatched junction bases numbered 5, after V lost 3 bases and J lost 4 bases. Germline values: CDR1 ENHRY, CDR2 SYGVKD. This CDR3 spans 15 amino acids. The CDR3 region is CAISEGDRVADTQYF. As DNA, the CDR3 is TGTGCCATCAGTGAAGGGGACAGGGTGGCAGATACGCAGTATTTT.

A few counts support this clone. This chain joins TRBV6-6 and TRBJ1-1; D remains unclear. Per the germline V gene, CDR1 is MNHNY and CDR2 is SVGAGI (reference sequence). The CDR3 length is 15 residues. The V end lost 2 bases, the J end lost 1 base, and 11 bases lay between the germline ends. The CDR3 bases are TGTGCCAGCAGTTACCCATCGGGTCGGAACACTGAAGCTTTCTTT. Amino acid sequence: CASSYPSGRNTEAFF.

The gene calls are TRBV29-1 and TRBJ2-1, with 11 bases that match TRBD2. Germline CDR1 reads SQVTM; CDR2 reads ANQGSEA. V lost 5 bases and J lost 3; bases outside the gene matches: 3. The CDR3 contains 14 residues. The CDR3 coding sequence is TGCAGCGTTCCTAGCGGGGGGAACTACAATGAGCAGTTCTTC. Encoded protein: CSVPSGGNYNEQFF.

The chain combines TRBV2 with TRBJ1-2; D is perhaps TRBD1 (6 bases). Germline CDR1 reads SNHLY; CDR2 reads FYNNEI. The CDR3 totals 12 residues. V was cut by 8 bases and J by 2 bases, with 9 bases left in between. CDR3 sequence reads: CASGGDNYGYTF. Written as DNA, the CDR3 is TGTGCCAGCGGGGGCGACAACTATGGCTACACCTTC.

The V and J genes are TRBV7-2 and TRBJ1-1; D is unresolved. The CDR3 loop spans 13 amino acids. The V end lost 5 bases, the J end lost 9 bases, and 16 bases lay between the germline ends. Germline V gene data show CDR1 as SGHTA and CDR2 as FQGNSA. CDR3 amino acids: CASSRVSVMKAFF. The CDR3 bases are TGTGCCAGCAGCCGGGTGTCGGTCATGAAAGCTTTCTTT. Using reference TRBV7-2 and TRBJ1-1 for the parts outside the CDR3, the full variable domain is GAGVSQSPSNKVTEKGKDVELRCDPISGHTALYWYRQSLGQGLEFLIYFQGNSAPDKSGLPSDRFSAERTGGSVSTLTIQRTQQEDSAVYLCASSRVSVMKAFFGQGTRLTVV.

This clone was seen a single time. CDR3 coding DNA: TGTGCCAGTAGTTCTAGCGGGTTGGGGAATGAGCAGTTCTTC. This translates into CASSSSGLGNEQFF. The chain uses TRBV19 and TRBJ2-1; 8 positions match TRBD2. The CDR3 loop spans 14 amino acids. Germline V gene lookup returns CDR1 LNHDA and CDR2 SQIVND (reference sequence). Trimming at V came to 5 bases and at J to 7 bases, leaving 7 bases not matched to a gene. The full variable domain, rest sourced from reference TRBV19 and TRBJ2-1, is DGGITQSPKYLFRKEGQNVTLSCEQNLNHDAMYWYRQDPGQGLRLIYYSQIVNDFQKGDIAEGYSVSREKKESFPLTVTSAQKNPTAFYLCASSSSGLGNEQFFGPGTRLTVL.

This chain connects TRBV6-1 to TRBJ2-5; TRBD2 matches 9 bases. The CDR3 totals 15 residues. J gave up 5 bases and V 0 bases, and 4 bases lay outside the gene matches. The germline V gene has CDR1 MNHNS and CDR2 SASEGT. In DNA, the CDR3 is TGTGCCAGCAGTGAAGCCCTAGCGGGGTGGGAGACCCAGTACTTC. It encodes CASSEALAGWETQYF.

This clone was seen a handful of times. The chain is built from TRBV7-8 and TRBJ1-6; D ambiguous. CDR3 size: 16 residues. Germline assignment: CDR1 SGHVS and CDR2 FQNEAQ. Trimming took 5 bases from V and 6 from J, leaving 17 bases between them. The CDR3 coding sequence is TGTGCCAGCAGCATCGGGATACCTTTTTTTAATTCACCCCTCCACTTT. Amino acids: CASSIGIPFFNSPLHF. The entire variable domain, with the rest obtained from reference TRBV7-8 and TRBJ1-6, is as follows: GAGVSQSPRYKVAKRGQDVALRCDPISGHVSLFWYQQALGQGPEFLTYFQNEAQLDKSGLPSDRFFAERPEGSVSTLKIQRTQQEDSAVYLCASSIGIPFFNSPLHFGNGTRLTVT.

The chain recombines TRBV7-3 with TRBJ2-1; perhaps TRBD2 as D (5 bases). Trimming pared 0 bases from V and 7 bases from J, leaving 16 bases between. This CDR3 contains 16 residues. Germline lookup yields CDR1 SGHTA and CDR2 FQGTGA. The chain's CDR3 is CASSLTSPGFTNEQFF. The DNA for the CDR3 is TGTGCCAGCAGCTTAACGTCCCCGGGATTTACAAATGAGCAGTTCTTC.

This clone was picked up a small number of times. This chain joins TRBV7-9 and TRBJ2-6; no reliable D call. Germline V gene lookup returns CDR1 SEHNR and CDR2 FQNEAQ (reference sequence). V was cut by 4 bases and J by 1 base, with 8 bases left in between. The CDR3 runs 15 residues. This CDR3 reads CASSSPRSGANVLTF. The CDR3 DNA reads as TGTGCCAGCAGCTCCCCGAGGTCTGGGGCCAACGTCCTGACTTTC.

The chain recombines TRBV19 with TRBJ1-6; TRBD1 matches at 8 bases. Germline lookup yields CDR1 LNHDA and CDR2 SQIVND (reference sequence). J gave up 7 bases and V 7 bases, and 12 bases lay outside the gene matches. The CDR3 covers 16 residues. The CDR3 DNA reads as TGTGCCAGTACCGAGGACAGGGTTAGGTTGAATTCACCCCTCCACTTT. Its protein product is CASTEDRVRLNSPLHF.

This sequence joins TRBV28 and TRBJ2-3; TRBD2 matches at 12 bases. Germline lookup yields CDR1 MDHEN and CDR2 SYDVKM. This CDR3 is 18 amino acids long. The J segment lost 2 bases and the V segment lost 6 bases, leaving 12 bases of the junction unmatched. The CDR3 spells CASSPGLAGIEPTDTQYF. Here the CDR3 DNA reads TGTGCCAGCAGCCCCGGACTAGCGGGAATTGAACCCACAGATACGCAGTATTTT. Based on the CDR3 plus reference TRBV28 and TRBJ2-3, the full variable domain is DVKVTQSSRYLVKRTGEKVFLECVQDMDHENMFWYRQDPGLGLRLIYFSYDVKMKEKGDIPEGYSVSREKKERFSLILESASTNQTSMYLCASSPGLAGIEPTDTQYFGPGTRLTVL.